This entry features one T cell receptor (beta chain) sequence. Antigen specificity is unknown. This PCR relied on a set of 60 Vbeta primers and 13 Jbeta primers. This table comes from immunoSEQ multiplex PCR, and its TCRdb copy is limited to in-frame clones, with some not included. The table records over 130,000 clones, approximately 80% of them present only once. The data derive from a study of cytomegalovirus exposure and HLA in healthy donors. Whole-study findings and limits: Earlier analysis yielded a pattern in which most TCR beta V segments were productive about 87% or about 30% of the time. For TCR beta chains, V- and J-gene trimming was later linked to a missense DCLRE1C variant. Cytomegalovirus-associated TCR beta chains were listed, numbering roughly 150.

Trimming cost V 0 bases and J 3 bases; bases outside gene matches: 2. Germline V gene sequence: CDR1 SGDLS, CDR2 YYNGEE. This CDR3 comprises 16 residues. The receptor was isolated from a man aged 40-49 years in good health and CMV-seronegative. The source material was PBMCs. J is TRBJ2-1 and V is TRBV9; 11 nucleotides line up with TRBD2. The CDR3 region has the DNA TGTGCCAGCAGCGTAGAGGGGACTAGCGGCTACAATGAGCAGTTCTTC. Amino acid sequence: CASSVEGTSGYNEQFF. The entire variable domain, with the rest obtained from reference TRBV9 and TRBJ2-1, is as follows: DSGVTQTPKHLITATGQRVTLRCSPRSGDLSVYWYQQSLDQGLQFLIQYYNGEERAKGNILERFSAQQFPDLHSELNLSSLELGDSALYFCASSVEGTSGYNEQFFGPGTRLTVL.